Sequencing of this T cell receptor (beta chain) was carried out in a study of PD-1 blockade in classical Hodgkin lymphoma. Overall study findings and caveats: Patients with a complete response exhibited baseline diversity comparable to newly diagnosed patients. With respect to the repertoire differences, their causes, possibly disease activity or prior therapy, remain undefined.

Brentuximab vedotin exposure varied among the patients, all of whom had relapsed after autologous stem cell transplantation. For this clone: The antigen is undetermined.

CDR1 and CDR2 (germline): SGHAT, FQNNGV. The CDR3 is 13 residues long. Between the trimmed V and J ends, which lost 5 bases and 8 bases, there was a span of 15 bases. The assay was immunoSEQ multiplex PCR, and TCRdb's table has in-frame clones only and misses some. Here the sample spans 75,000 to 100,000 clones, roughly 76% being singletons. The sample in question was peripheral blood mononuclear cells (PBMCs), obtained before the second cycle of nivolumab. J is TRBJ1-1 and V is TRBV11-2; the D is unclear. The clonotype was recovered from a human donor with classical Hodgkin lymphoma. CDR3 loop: CASSRPVLTEAFF. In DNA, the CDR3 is TGTGCCAGCAGCCGACCAGTGCTGACGGAAGCTTTCTTT.